There are many counts of the clone carrying this T cell receptor (beta chain). This record belongs to a study of T cells in Graves' hyperthyroidism and ophthalmopathy. The CDR3 has 17 amino acids. V shed 0 bases, J shed 0 bases, and the junction held 4 bases outside the gene matches. The germline CDR1 and CDR2 sequences are SGHTA and FQGNSA. Amplified TCR beta CDR3 regions derived from RNA transcripts. The HTBI set primed first-round TCR CDR3 RT-PCR. Via MiXCR, TCRdb re-called the multiplex PCR reads, giving one row per CDR3 protein. The data hold about 590,000 distinct CDR3 sequences, with approximately 15% observed a single time.

The sequence derives from a woman between 25 and 40 years old with Graves' hyperthyroidism. The sequenced sample was blood. The V call is TRBV7-2, the J call TRBJ2-2; 7 nucleotides align to TRBD2. CDR3 region: CASSLAYAGANTGELFF. DNA for the CDR3: TGTGCCAGCAGCTTAGCTTACGCGGGGGCGAACACCGGGGAGCTGTTTTTT.